These 20 T cell receptor beta chains originate from one sample sequenced in a study of blood T cell repertoires in COVID-19. Profiled with immunoSEQ multiplex PCR; TCRdb holds only in-frame clones, not every one. Of approximately 170,000 clones listed, 70% to 90% are singletons. The sample consisted of peripheral blood. The receptors derive from a man aged 45-65 years who had recovered from COVID-19.

The chain links TRBV20-1 to TRBJ2-5; D possibly corresponds to TRBD1 (6 bases). V lost 7 bases and J lost 5, with 11 bases in between. In germline, CDR1 is DFQATT, CDR2 SNEGSKA (reference sequence). The CDR3 contains 11 residues. The CDR3 is CSVRGWETQYF. CDR3 bases: TGCAGTGTCAGGGGATGGGAGACCCAGTACTTC.

J is TRBJ1-1 and V is TRBV7-9; D is uncertain. This CDR3 spans 15 amino acids. Germline V CDR1 and CDR2: SEHNR, FQNEAQ (reference sequence). V shed 3 bases and J shed 3 bases, with 14 bases lying between them. This chain's CDR3 is CASSFGAQADTEAFF. In DNA, the CDR3 is TGTGCCAGCAGCTTCGGCGCGCAGGCAGACACTGAAGCTTTCTTT.

The rearrangement links TRBV6-5 to TRBJ1-2; maybe TRBD1 (5 bases). There are 15 residues in the CDR3. CDR1 is MNHEY and CDR2 is SVGAGI in the germline V gene. V lost 0 bases, J lost 6 bases, and 14 bases lay in between. CDR3 amino acids: CASSYSGRGGNGYTF. The CDR3, as DNA: TGTGCCAGCAGTTACTCGGGACGGGGAGGGAATGGCTACACCTTC.

The chain is built from TRBV5-1 and TRBJ2-7, with D hard to call. Germline V lookup: CDR1 SGHRS, CDR2 YFSETQ. Trimming removed 2 bases at V and 6 bases at J, with 12 bases between. This CDR3 region has 13 residues. The CDR3 loop reads CASSLTRPLEQYF. DNA for the CDR3: TGCGCCAGCAGCTTAACGCGCCCCCTCGAGCAGTACTTC. The full variable domain, in which reference TRBV5-1 and TRBJ2-7 provide the parts outside the CDR3, is KAGVTQTPRYLIKTRGQQVTLSCSPISGHRSVSWYQQTPGQGLQFLFEYFSETQRNKGNFPGRFSGRQFSNSRSEMNVSTLELGDSALYLCASSLTRPLEQYFGPGTRLTVT.

This clone was picked up one time. The chain recombines TRBV19 with TRBJ1-5; 9 bases are shared with TRBD1. CDR3 length equals 14 residues. Trimming took 7 bases from V and 5 from J; bases not matched to a gene: 6. CDR1 is LNHDA, CDR2 SQIVND, per germline (reference sequence). This CDR3 reads CASKNRDRDQPQHF. CDR3 coding DNA: TGTGCCAGTAAAAACCGGGACAGGGATCAGCCCCAGCATTTT.

The V call is TRBV20-1, the J call TRBJ2-2, with a tentative D call TRBD1 (6 bases). V was clipped by 3 bases and J by 1 base, with 9 bases between them. This CDR3 is 14 amino acids long. Germline V lookup: CDR1 DFQATT, CDR2 SNEGSKA (reference sequence). CDR3 protein: CSASKGGNTGELFF. DNA for the CDR3: TGCAGTGCTAGTAAAGGGGGGAACACCGGGGAGCTGTTTTTT.

The CDR3, as DNA: TGTGCAAGTCGCTCGCCGGACAGAAACTCCTACGAGCAGTACTTC. Protein sequence: CASRSPDRNSYEQYF. This rearrangement joins TRBV12-2 to TRBJ2-7; no check of the table's D call, TRBD1, against the DNA was made. TRBV12-2 is described as a pseudogene. The CDR3 length is 15 residues.

The chain is built from TRBV7-2 and TRBJ2-3; 9 bases are a match to TRBD1. The CDR3 totals 16 residues. After removal of 6 bases from V and 3 bases from J, the junction contained 10 bases not matched to a gene. From germline, CDR1 is SGHTA and CDR2 FQGNSA. The CDR3 DNA follows: TGTGCCAGCAGGGTAATCGGGACAGGGAAAACAGATACGCAGTATTTT. The encoded protein is CASRVIGTGKTDTQYF.

This clone was observed a few times. CDR3: CASSAIGTFTLGSNQPQHF. The CDR3 DNA follows: TGTGCCAGCAGCGCCATCGGGACATTTACCCTGGGAAGCAATCAGCCCCAGCATTTT. The V gene is TRBV6-2 or TRBV6-3, the J gene TRBJ1-5, with D perhaps matching TRBD1 (6 bases). Trimming removed 6 bases at V and 1 base at J, with 25 bases between. The CDR3 runs to 19 residues. Germline V CDR1 and CDR2: MNHEY, SVGEGT.

The rearrangement links TRBV11-1 to TRBJ1-2, with D maybe TRBD1 (5 bases). Germline CDR1 SGHAT, CDR2 FQDESV (reference sequence). This CDR3 spans 15 amino acids. V shed 7 bases and J shed 7 bases, with 22 bases lying between them. As DNA, the CDR3 is TGTGCCAGCAACAAGGGACTACAGTCCTCTGGTGGCTACACCTTC. It yields the protein CASNKGLQSSGGYTF.

The chain combines TRBV27 with TRBJ2-3, with 7 nucleotides matching TRBD2. The CDR3 sequence is 15 residues long. The trim removed 3 bases at V and 4 bases at J, leaving 7 bases unmatched. Germline CDR1 MNHEY, CDR2 SMNVEV (reference sequence). The CDR3 nucleotides read TGTGCCAGCAGTTTCCGGCGGGGGTTGGCAGATACGCAGTATTTT. This codes for CASSFRRGLADTQYF.

The chain links TRBV4-3 to TRBJ1-4; tentatively, D is TRBD1 (6 bases). Germline V gene lookup returns CDR1 LGHNA and CDR2 YSLEER. CDR3 size: 13 residues. V was shortened by 2 bases and J by 8 bases, with 9 bases between the two germline ends. CDR3 protein: CASSQTGSEKLFF. CDR3 sequence (DNA): TGCGCCAGCAGCCAAACAGGGTCCGAAAAACTGTTTTTT.

V is TRBV6-4 and J is TRBJ2-1; 7 bases fit TRBD1. The CDR3 runs 15 residues. Germline lookup yields CDR1 MRHNA and CDR2 SNTAGT. Trimming cost V 6 bases and J 8 bases; bases outside gene matches: 13. CDR3 in DNA: TGTGCCAGCAGCGAATCCGACAGGGCCGGCGATGAGCAGTTCTTC. Translation: CASSESDRAGDEQFF.

The rearrangement uses TRBV4-3 and TRBJ2-3; 10 nucleotides line up with TRBD2. Germline assignment: CDR1 LGHNA and CDR2 YSLEER. CDR3 length: 18 amino acids. J lost 5 bases, V lost 1 base, and 12 bases had no gene match. CDR3 protein: CASSQGLAGAPGRDTQYF. The CDR3, as DNA: TGCGCCAGCAGCCAAGGGCTAGCGGGGGCCCCTGGACGAGATACGCAGTATTTT.

This clone appeared once. Other DNA variants within this sample encode the same CDR3. The CDR3 nucleotides are TGCGCCAGCAGCTCAAGAGCGGGGTACAATGAGCAGTTCTTC. Encoded protein: CASSSRAGYNEQFF. The J gene is TRBJ2-1, the V gene TRBV5-1, with TRBD2 matching over 7 bases. Germline CDR1 is SGHRS and CDR2 is YFSETQ. V lost 3 bases to trimming and J lost 4 bases; unmatched junction nucleotides: 4. CDR3 length: 14 amino acids.

V and J are TRBV6-5 and TRBJ2-1; 10 positions match TRBD1. Trimming removed 1 base from V and 3 bases from J; junction bases left unmatched: 3. The CDR3 sequence is 16 residues long. CDR1 MNHEY and CDR2 SVGAGI come from the germline V gene. For the CDR3, the DNA is TGTGCCAGCAGTTACTTCGGACAGGGGGTCTACAATGAGCAGTTCTTC. This encodes CASSYFGQGVYNEQFF.

The CDR3 spells CASGPGQLYEQYF. Here the CDR3 DNA reads TGTGCCAGCGGGCCGGGACAGCTTTACGAGCAGTACTTC. This chain connects TRBV28 to TRBJ2-7, with 7 bases aligning to TRBD1. Losses at the gene ends were 8 bases for V and 4 bases for J; bases not matched to a gene: 8. This CDR3 is 13 amino acids long. The V gene's germline CDR1 is MDHEN and CDR2 SYDVKM. Variable domain in full (rest from reference TRBV28 and TRBJ2-7): DVKVTQSSRYLVKRTGEKVFLECVQDMDHENMFWYRQDPGLGLRLIYFSYDVKMKEKGDIPEGYSVSREKKERFSLILESASTNQTSMYLCASGPGQLYEQYFGPGTRLTVT.

The chain employs TRBV7-2 and TRBJ2-7; TRBD2 might be the D (6 bases). Deletions cut 6 bases from V and 0 bases from J, with 9 bases between. This CDR3 has 13 amino acids. Germline loops: CDR1 SGHTA, CDR2 FQGNSA. The CDR3 DNA is TGTGCCAGCAGACGGGGGAGCTCCTACGAGCAGTACTTC. Residues: CASRRGSSYEQYF.

The chain joins TRBV27 to TRBJ1-4; 7 bases are a match to TRBD1. CDR3 length: 14 amino acids. The germline gives CDR1 MNHEY, CDR2 SMNVEV (reference sequence). The V segment lost 2 bases and the J segment 8 bases; nucleotides outside the gene matches: 5. The CDR3 region is CASSLGRGREKLFF. The CDR3 region has the DNA TGTGCCAGCAGTTTAGGAAGGGGGCGGGAAAAACTGTTTTTT. The whole variable domain, filled in from reference TRBV27 and TRBJ1-4, reads EAQVTQNPRYLITVTGKKLTVTCSQNMNHEYMSWYRQDPGLGLRQIYYSMNVEVTDKGDVPEGYKVSRKEKRNFPLILESPSPNQTSLYFCASSLGRGREKLFFGSGTQLSVL.

The gene calls are TRBV2 and TRBJ1-5; 9 bases line up with TRBD1. The germline gives CDR1 SNHLY, CDR2 FYNNEI. This CDR3 contains 17 residues. J lost 0 bases, V lost 10 bases, and 13 bases had no gene match. The CDR3 spells CATGQGQIGHSNQPQHF. The CDR3 DNA follows: TGTGCCACCGGACAGGGGCAAATCGGCCATAGCAATCAGCCCCAGCATTTT.